These 23 T cell receptor beta chains originate from one sample sequenced in a study of identical twins. TCRdb called the 5' RACE reads again in MiXCR, with one record for every CDR3 protein. The top ten hold around 4.4% of the sample, which has 600,000 to 700,000 distinct CDR3 sequences, 21% seen once. The sample also formed part of further work on T cells expressing NK-cell markers.

Sequenced input: PBMCs. Source of these receptors: a woman younger than 30 in good health.

This clonotype was recorded a few times. The J gene is TRBJ2-6, the V gene TRBV12-3 or TRBV12-4; no definite D call. CDR3 length equals 14 residues. Trimming left V 6 bases short and J 0 bases short, with 6 bases between. CDR3 coding DNA: TGTGCCAGCAGCCCCCGCTCTGGGGCCAACGTCCTGACTTTC. Translation: CASSPRSGANVLTF.

The CDR3 spells CASSPRTSGPTIEQFF. The CDR3 region has the DNA TGTGCCAGCTCACCGAGGACTAGCGGACCCACAATTGAGCAGTTCTTC. This sequence joins TRBV18 and TRBJ2-1; 10 nucleotides match TRBD2. CDR3 size: 16 residues. CDR1 KGHSH and CDR2 LQKENI come from the germline V gene. Trimming cost V 3 bases and J 9 bases; bases outside gene matches: 11.

V and J are TRBV5-8 and TRBJ2-1; tentatively, D is TRBD2 (5 bases). CDR1 is SGHTS, CDR2 YDEGEE, per germline. The CDR3 is made up of 13 amino acids. The germline V and J ends were trimmed by 8 bases and 15 bases, with 24 bases remaining between them. The CDR3 loop reads CARGPGRPPEGFF. CDR3 in DNA: TGTGCCAGGGGCCCGGGCCGACCACCTGAGGGGTTCTTC.

The sample holds a few counts of this clonotype. The chain is built from TRBV27 and TRBJ2-3, with D tentatively TRBD2 (6 bases). V was clipped by 7 bases and J by 1 base, with 12 bases between them. Germline CDR1 and CDR2: MNHEY and SMNVEV (reference sequence). This CDR3 has 14 residues. CDR3 in amino acids: CASMGGVGTDTQYF. The DNA for the CDR3 is TGTGCCAGCATGGGCGGGGTGGGCACAGATACGCAGTATTTT.

This clonotype was observed a few times. This chain joins TRBV6-4 and TRBJ2-1, with 7 bases identical to TRBD1. This CDR3 comprises 15 residues. Looked up from germline, CDR1 is MRHNA and CDR2 is SNTAGT. Trimming removed 6 bases from V and 2 bases from J; junction bases left unmatched: 7. The CDR3 sequence: CASSYYRGPYNEQFF. As DNA, the CDR3 is TGTGCCAGCAGCTACTACAGGGGACCCTACAATGAGCAGTTCTTC.

This clonotype was seen only a few times. The chain is built from TRBV7-9 and TRBJ2-1, with TRBD2 matching over 9 bases. Germline values: CDR1 SEHNR, CDR2 FQNEAQ (reference sequence). V shed 3 bases and J 0 bases; nucleotides not matched to a gene: 3. CDR3 length equals 16 residues. The CDR3 reads CASSFRSGSSYNEQFF. The CDR3 DNA is TGTGCCAGCAGCTTCCGTAGCGGGAGCTCCTACAATGAGCAGTTCTTC.

The genes are TRBV6-6 and TRBJ1-2; TRBD1 is a possible D gene (6 bases). CDR1 and CDR2 from the germline V gene are MNHNY and SVGAGI (reference sequence). Trimming took off 10 bases at V and 7 bases at J, with 19 bases between the two ends. The CDR3 runs to 13 residues. The CDR3 protein is CATLRGAGGGYTF. The CDR3 DNA sequence: TGTGCCACCCTTAGGGGGGCCGGGGGTGGCTACACCTTC.

This clonotype occurred a few times. In DNA, the CDR3 is TGTGCCAGCAGCCATTCGGGGGACAGCTACTCTGGGGCCAACGTCCTGACTTTC. It encodes CASSHSGDSYSGANVLTF. The V and J genes are TRBV6-4 and TRBJ2-6, with D tentatively TRBD1 (7 bases). Germline loops: CDR1 MRHNA, CDR2 SNTAGT. CDR3 size: 18 residues. Trimming pared 6 bases from V and 0 bases from J, leaving 18 bases between.

This clonotype was seen a few times. The chain links TRBV20-1 to TRBJ1-4; D may be TRBD1 (5 bases). Germline V CDR1 and CDR2: DFQATT, SNEGSKA (reference sequence). V lost 6 bases, J lost 3 bases, and 20 bases lay in between. The CDR3 is made up of 16 amino acids. CDR3 sequence: CSAAPPFRVPNEKLFF. For the CDR3, the DNA is TGCAGTGCCGCGCCCCCGTTCAGGGTGCCTAATGAAAAACTGTTTTTT.

The genes are TRBV5-2 and TRBJ2-6; TRBD2 is the table's D call and was not checked against the DNA. TRBV5-2 is a pseudogene locus. The CDR3 runs 17 residues. CDR3: CAMSPGPVCSGANVLTF. The CDR3 coding sequence is TGTGCCATGAGCCCCGGGCCCGTCTGCTCTGGGGCCAACGTCCTGACTTTC.

The chain joins TRBV27 to TRBJ2-6, with D unresolved. V lost 6 bases and J lost 0, with 12 bases in between. Germline values: CDR1 MNHEY, CDR2 SMNVEV (reference sequence). The CDR3 sequence is 16 residues long. The CDR3 here is CASRPLMSSGANVLTF. In DNA form, the CDR3 reads TGTGCCAGCAGGCCTTTGATGAGCTCTGGGGCCAACGTCCTGACTTTC.

This clonotype came up a few times. The chain employs TRBV12-3 or TRBV12-4 and TRBJ1-4, with 7 bases identical to TRBD1. J gave up 5 bases and V 5 bases, and 5 bases lay outside the gene matches. The CDR3 is 14 amino acids. The CDR3 region is CASSIRQGNEKLFF. CDR3 in DNA: TGTGCCAGCAGTATAAGACAGGGAAATGAAAAACTGTTTTTT.

The genes are TRBV27 and TRBJ2-1; TRBD2 agrees at 11 bases. Per the germline V gene, CDR1 is MNHEY and CDR2 is SMNVEV (reference sequence). The trim removed 5 bases at V and 6 bases at J, leaving 6 bases unmatched. CDR3 length equals 15 residues. This chain's CDR3 is CASSPVAGGANEQFF. In DNA, the CDR3 is TGTGCCAGCAGTCCCGTAGCGGGAGGGGCCAATGAGCAGTTCTTC.

This clonotype was seen a few times. This sequence joins TRBV5-5 and TRBJ1-2; 10 nucleotides line up with TRBD1. V gave up 4 bases and J gave up 6 bases; unmatched junction bases: 3. The germline V gene encodes CDR1 SGHKS and CDR2 YYEKEE (reference sequence). This CDR3 comprises 13 residues. CDR3: CASSRGTGDGYTF. DNA of the CDR3: TGTGCCAGCAGCCGCGGGACAGGGGATGGCTACACCTTC.

The chain combines TRBV6-1 with TRBJ2-3; D may be TRBD1 (6 bases). Trimming shortened V by 6 bases and J by 2 bases, and 15 bases separated the two germline ends. CDR1 and CDR2 from the germline V gene are MNHNS and SASEGT. The CDR3 is made up of 15 amino acids. The CDR3: CASSPGTGHTDTQYF. The CDR3, as DNA: TGTGCCAGCAGCCCCGGGACGGGACACACAGATACGCAGTATTTT.

The chain uses TRBV21-1 and TRBJ1-1. TRBV21-1 is annotated as a pseudogene. The CDR3 length is 15 residues. The CDR3 sequence: CASSISRTGNTEAFF. CDR3 coding DNA: TGTGCCAGCAGCATTAGCCGGACGGGGAACACTGAAGCTTTCTTT.

This clonotype was found a few times. The chain has TRBV13 and TRBJ1-2, with TRBD1 matching 8 bases. Germline CDR1 PRHDT, CDR2 FYEKMQ (reference sequence). This CDR3 has 14 residues. The trim removed 8 bases at V and 8 bases at J, leaving 13 bases unmatched. CDR3 in DNA: TGTGCCAGCTCTAGAGACAGGGGTGGATCGGGCTACACCTTC. It specifies CASSRDRGGSGYTF.

This clonotype was observed a few times. V is TRBV10-3 and J is TRBJ2-3; 16 bases align to TRBD2. Trimming at V came to 7 bases and at J to 5 bases, leaving 3 bases not matched to a gene. This CDR3 has 15 amino acids. Germline assignment: CDR1 ENHRY and CDR2 SYGVKD. The CDR3 is CAIKGTSGRVDTQYF. As DNA, the CDR3 is TGTGCCATCAAGGGGACTAGCGGGAGGGTAGATACGCAGTATTTT.

This clonotype appeared a few times. This chain links TRBV20-1 with TRBJ2-7; D unclear. V was trimmed by 2 bases and J by 2 bases, leaving 10 bases between them. The germline V gene encodes CDR1 DFQATT and CDR2 SNEGSKA (reference sequence). The CDR3 consists of 13 residues. Here the CDR3 reads CSARSPKTYEQYF. DNA for the CDR3: TGCAGTGCTAGAAGTCCTAAAACCTACGAGCAGTACTTC.

The V call is TRBV6-2 or TRBV6-3, the J call TRBJ2-6; D gene ambiguous. This CDR3 region has 15 residues. Germline V gene lookup returns CDR1 MNHEY and CDR2 SVGEGT. V lost 7 bases, J lost 4 bases, and 14 bases lay in between. The CDR3 DNA reads as TGTGCCAGCATCTCACCGTACGTGGGGGCCAACGTCCTGACTTTC. This codes for CASISPYVGANVLTF.

The J gene is TRBJ1-2, the V gene TRBV20-1; D not resolved. V was cut by 3 bases and J by 2 bases, with 10 bases left in between. The germline gives CDR1 DFQATT, CDR2 SNEGSKA (reference sequence). The CDR3 is 13 amino acids. CDR3 sequence (DNA): TGCAGTGCTAGTCCTGGTACCAACTATGGCTACACCTTC. This sequence encodes CSASPGTNYGYTF.

The chain joins TRBV5-1 to TRBJ2-1; D remains ambiguous. Germline CDR1 and CDR2: SGHRS and YFSETQ. This CDR3 comprises 15 residues. Trimming pared 1 base from V and 4 bases from J, leaving 12 bases between. CDR3 sequence: CASSLWSAKYNEQFF. The CDR3 DNA sequence: TGCGCCAGCAGCTTGTGGAGCGCCAAGTACAATGAGCAGTTCTTC.

In this sample, this clonotype turned up a few times. This chain connects TRBV7-9 to TRBJ2-1, with 9 positions matching TRBD2. V dropped 2 bases and J dropped 6; count of bases not matched to a gene: 8. The CDR3 is 16 residues long. Germline CDR1 is SEHNR and CDR2 is FQNEAQ (reference sequence). CDR3 amino acids: CASSLFLALAGNEQFF. CDR3 in DNA: TGTGCCAGCAGCTTATTTTTGGCACTAGCGGGCAATGAGCAGTTCTTC.